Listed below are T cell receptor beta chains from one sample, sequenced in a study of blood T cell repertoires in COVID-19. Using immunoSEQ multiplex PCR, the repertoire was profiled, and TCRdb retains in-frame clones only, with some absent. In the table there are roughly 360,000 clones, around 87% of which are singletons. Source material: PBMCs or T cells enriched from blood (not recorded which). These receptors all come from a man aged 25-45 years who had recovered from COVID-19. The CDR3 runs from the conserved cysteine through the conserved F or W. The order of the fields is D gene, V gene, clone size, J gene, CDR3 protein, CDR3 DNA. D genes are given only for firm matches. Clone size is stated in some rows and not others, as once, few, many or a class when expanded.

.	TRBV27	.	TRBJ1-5	CASSPITGISNQPQHF	TGTGCCAGCAGCCCAATTACAGGGATTAGCAATCAGCCCCAGCATTTT
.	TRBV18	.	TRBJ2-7	CASSPVQGTYEQYF	TGTGCCAGCTCACCAGTACAGGGAACCTACGAGCAGTACTTC
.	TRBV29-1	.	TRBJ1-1	CSVEDRTGEAFF	TGCAGCGTTGAAGATAGAACGGGGGAAGCTTTCTTT
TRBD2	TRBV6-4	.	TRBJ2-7	CASRSLILTSGEKGEQYF	TGTGCCAGCAGATCACTAATACTAACTAGCGGGGAGAAGGGCGAGCAGTACTTC
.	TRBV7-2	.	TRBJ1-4	CASSRGGGGEKLFF	TGTGCCAGCAGCAGGGGGGGCGGAGGTGAAAAACTGTTTTTT
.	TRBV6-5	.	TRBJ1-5	CASRTGTLSNQPQHF	TGTGCCAGCAGAACCGGGACACTAAGCAATCAGCCCCAGCATTTT
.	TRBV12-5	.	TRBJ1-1	CASGLPRAEAFF	TGTGCTAGTGGTTTGCCTCGGGCTGAAGCTTTCTTT
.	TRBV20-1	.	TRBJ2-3	CSARSGFEQYF	TGCAGTGCGAGATCGGGGTTTGAGCAGTATTTT
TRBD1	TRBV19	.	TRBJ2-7	CASSRRTGVRPNEQYF	TGTGCCAGTAGTAGAAGGACAGGGGTCCGTCCAAACGAGCAGTACTTC
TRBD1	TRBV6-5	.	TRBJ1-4	CASSYGQADNEKLFF	TGTGCCAGCAGTTACGGACAGGCAGATAATGAAAAACTGTTTTTT
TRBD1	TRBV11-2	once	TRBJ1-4	CASSLRGPEKLFF	TGTGCCAGCAGCTTGAGGGGGCCCGAAAAACTGTTTTTT
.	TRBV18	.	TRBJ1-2	CASSPSGQDYGYTF	TGTGCCAGCTCACCATCGGGACAAGATTATGGCTACACCTTC
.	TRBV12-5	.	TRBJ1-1	CASGLERQGWNTEAFF	TGTGCTAGTGGTTTGGAGCGTCAGGGGTGGAACACTGAAGCTTTCTTT
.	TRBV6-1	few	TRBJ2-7	CASSEGQVAGNEQYF	TGTGCCAGCAGTGAAGGGCAGGTCGCAGGCAACGAGCAGTACTTC
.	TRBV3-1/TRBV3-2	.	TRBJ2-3	CASSQLAVAQYF	TGTGCCAGCAGCCAACTAGCTGTGGCGCAGTATTTT
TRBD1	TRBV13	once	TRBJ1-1	CASTRGVGTEAFF	TGTGCCAGCACCAGGGGGGTTGGCACTGAAGCTTTCTTT
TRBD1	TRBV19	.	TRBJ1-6	CASSMTGGNQTPLHF	TGTGCCAGTAGTATGACAGGGGGCAATCAAACACCCCTCCACTTT
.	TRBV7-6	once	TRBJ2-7	CASSLEGQDEVYEQYF	TGTGCCAGCAGCTTAGAGGGGCAGGATGAGGTCTACGAGCAGTACTTC
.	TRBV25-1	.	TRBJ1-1	CASSPWGETEAFF	TGTGCCAGCAGTCCATGGGGAGAGACTGAAGCTTTCTTT
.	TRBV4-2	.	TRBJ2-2	CASSQEGAGTGELFF	TGTGCCAGCAGCCAAGAAGGAGCAGGGACCGGGGAGCTGTTTTTT
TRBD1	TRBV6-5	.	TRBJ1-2	CASSMTGVDSGYTF	TGTGCCAGCAGTATGACAGGGGTAGACAGTGGCTACACCTTC
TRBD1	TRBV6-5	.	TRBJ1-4	CASSSQGAVQGKLFF	TGTGCCAGCAGTTCTCAGGGGGCGGTACAAGGAAAACTGTTTTTT
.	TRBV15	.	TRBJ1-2	CATSEINYGYTF	TGTGCCACCAGCGAGATTAACTATGGCTACACCTTC
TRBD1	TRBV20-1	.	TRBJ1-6	CSASPARGLTDSPLHF	TGCAGTGCTAGTCCGGCCAGGGGGTTGACTGATTCACCCCTCCACTTT
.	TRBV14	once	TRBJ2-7	CASSQWGDRFLSYEQYF	TGTGCCAGCAGCCAATGGGGCGACAGGTTCCTCTCCTACGAGCAGTACTTC
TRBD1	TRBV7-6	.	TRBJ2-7	CASSWGQGIDEQYF	TGTGCCAGCAGCTGGGGACAGGGTATCGACGAGCAGTACTTC
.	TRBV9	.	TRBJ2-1	CASSVVGASYNEQFF	TGTGCCAGCAGCGTAGTGGGGGCTTCCTACAATGAGCAGTTCTTC
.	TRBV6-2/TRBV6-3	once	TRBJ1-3	CASSYGQFSGNTIYF	TGTGCCAGCAGTTACGGCCAGTTCTCTGGAAACACCATATATTTT
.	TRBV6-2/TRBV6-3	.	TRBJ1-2	CASSTPRRDYGYTF	TGTGCCAGCAGTACCCCCCGCAGGGACTATGGCTACACCTTC
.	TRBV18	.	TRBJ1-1	CASSPRGGGTEAFF	TGTGCCAGCTCACCACGGGGGGGAGGCACTGAAGCTTTCTTT
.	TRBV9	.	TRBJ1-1	CASSAGGTEAFF	TGTGCCAGCAGCGCGGGGGGGACGGAAGCTTTCTTT
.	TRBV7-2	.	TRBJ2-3	CASSFNPSTTDTQYF	TGTGCCAGCAGCTTTAACCCAAGCACTACAGATACGCAGTATTTT
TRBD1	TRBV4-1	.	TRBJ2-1	CASSQAPGQAVDEQFF	TGCGCCAGCAGCCAAGCTCCGGGACAGGCCGTCGATGAGCAGTTCTTC
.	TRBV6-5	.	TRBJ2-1	CASTHPHHSEQFF	TGTGCCAGCACCCACCCCCACCACAGTGAGCAGTTCTTC
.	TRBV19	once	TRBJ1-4	CASKGLDYSPNEKLFF	TGTGCCAGTAAAGGTTTGGATTACAGTCCCAATGAAAAACTGTTTTTT
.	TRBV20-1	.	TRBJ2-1	CSARGVEQFF	TGCAGTGCTAGAGGTGTAGAGCAGTTCTTC
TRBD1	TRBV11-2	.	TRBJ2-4	CASSSGQGDRNQYF	TGTGCCAGCAGCTCAGGACAGGGAGATCGGAATCAGTACTTC
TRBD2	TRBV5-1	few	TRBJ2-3	CASKKRSGGGSTDTQYF	TGCGCCAGCAAAAAACGAAGCGGGGGTGGAAGCACAGATACGCAGTATTTT
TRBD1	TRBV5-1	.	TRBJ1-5	CASSPGQGLGQPQHF	TGCGCCAGCAGCCCCGGACAGGGGCTAGGACAGCCCCAGCATTTT
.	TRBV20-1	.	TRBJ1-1	CSASAPVPHEGTEAFF	TGCAGTGCTAGTGCACCCGTACCCCATGAGGGCACTGAAGCTTTCTTT
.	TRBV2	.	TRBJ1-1	CASTGARRKNTEAFF	TGTGCCAGCACAGGGGCGCGGAGAAAGAACACTGAAGCTTTCTTT
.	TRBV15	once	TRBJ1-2	CATSRDGATNYGYTF	TGTGCCACCAGCAGAGATGGGGCTACTAACTATGGCTACACCTTC
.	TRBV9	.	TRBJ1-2	CASSENEGRSGYTF	TGTGCCAGCAGCGAGAATGAGGGAAGATCGGGCTACACCTTC
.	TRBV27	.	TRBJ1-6	CASSWRPRSSPLHF	TGTGCCAGCAGTTGGAGACCGAGAAGTTCACCCCTCCACTTT
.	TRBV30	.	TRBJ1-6	CAWSVTSPRSPLHF	TGTGCCTGGAGTGTAACTTCACCGCGCTCACCCCTCCACTTT